This T cell receptor (beta chain) was sequenced during a study of T cell responses to AZD1222 COVID-19 vaccine. Findings and limits, study-wide: The sample set comprised mostly white British donors with more females, and clonal diversity was possibly underestimated. Just 5 or 6 AZD1222 recipients tested seropositive at baseline.

The germline V and J ends were trimmed by 5 bases and 2 bases, with 7 bases remaining between them. CDR1 and CDR2 from the germline V gene are ENHRY and SYGVKD. The CDR3 extends over 13 amino acids. Using immunoSEQ multiplex PCR, the repertoire was profiled, and TCRdb retains in-frame clones only, with some absent. The data show under 200,000 clones, approximately 94% seen once. With regard to this clone: Its antigen is not identified.

This clonotype originated in an adult in good health. V gene TRBV10-3 combines with J gene TRBJ1-5; D uncertain. The sample in question was peripheral blood, obtained on day 0 of AZD1222 vaccination. The chain's CDR3 is CAISSGRNQPQHF. Written as DNA, the CDR3 is TGTGCCATCAGTTCAGGTCGCAATCAGCCCCAGCATTTT.